The clone carrying this T cell receptor (beta chain) occurred once. TCRdb re-called the RT-PCR reads with MiXCR, one entry per CDR3 protein. The sample lists 550,000 to 750,000 distinct CDR3 sequences, over 12% occurring once. V lost 9 bases, J lost 5 bases, and 19 bases lay in between. Germline CDR1 and CDR2: MDHEN and SYDVKM. There are 14 residues in the CDR3. This TCR derives from a female donor in good health, serving as a healthy control. V is TRBV28 and J is TRBJ1-2; TRBD1 might be the D (5 bases). Sequenced sample: memory CD4+ T cells from blood. CDR3 coding DNA: TGTGCCAGTCGATTCCTAGGGACGGATTATGGCTACACCTTC. As protein: CASRFLGTDYGYTF.